This T cell receptor beta chain was found in a study of preoperative IRX-2 immunotherapy in early breast cancer (dated by TCRdb to between 2018 and 2021). CDR1 and CDR2 are drawn from the germline V gene (reference sequence): SEHNR, FQNEAQ. Trimming at the junction amounts to 0 bases on V and 3 bases on J, and the germline ends lie 5 bases apart. Including the terminal cysteine and phenylalanine, the CDR3 comprises 13 residues. Only the CDR3 region is kept as DNA, spanning 39 bases read in frame from base 1. The label giving this sample's treatment or condition can be read as: preoperative locoregional IRX-2 cytokine immunotherapy. The samples were obtained from a phase Ib study that tested preoperative, locoregional IRX-2 cytokine immunotherapy meant to prime immune responses. Patients with early-stage breast cancer who were given IRX-2 before surgery served as donors. To note about this clone: The antigen it recognizes is unknown. There are no base qualities to consult, and no much larger clone falls within one base.

Libraries were prepared through the immunoSEQ multiplex PCR assay. TCRdb retrieved this table from immuneACCESS and kept in-frame rearrangements only. Not all clones are present; in checked studies, unresolved V genes account for under half, and no reason is known for the remainder. This sample comprises 23,000 or so clones, 75% to 90% of them detected only once. Clones ranked in the top ten supply about 8.4% of the sample. This clonotype originated in a human donor with breast cancer. The source material was tumor tissue, sampled after IRX-2 immunotherapy. The V and J segments used are TRBV7-9 and TRBJ1-1; the D segment could be TRBD1, given 5 matching bases. The CDR3 region has the sequence CASSLAGDTEAFF. In nucleotide form, the sequence is TGTGCCAGCAGCTTAGCAGGGGACACTGAAGCTTTCTTT. Where the CDR3 stops, the reference TRBV7-9 and TRBJ1-1 genes take over; the full variable domain is DTGVSQNPRHKITKRGQNVTFRCDPISEHNRLYWYRQTLGQGPEFLTYFQNEAQLEKSRLLSDRFSAERPKGSFSTLEIQRTEQGDSAMYLCASSLAGDTEAFFGQGTRLTVV.